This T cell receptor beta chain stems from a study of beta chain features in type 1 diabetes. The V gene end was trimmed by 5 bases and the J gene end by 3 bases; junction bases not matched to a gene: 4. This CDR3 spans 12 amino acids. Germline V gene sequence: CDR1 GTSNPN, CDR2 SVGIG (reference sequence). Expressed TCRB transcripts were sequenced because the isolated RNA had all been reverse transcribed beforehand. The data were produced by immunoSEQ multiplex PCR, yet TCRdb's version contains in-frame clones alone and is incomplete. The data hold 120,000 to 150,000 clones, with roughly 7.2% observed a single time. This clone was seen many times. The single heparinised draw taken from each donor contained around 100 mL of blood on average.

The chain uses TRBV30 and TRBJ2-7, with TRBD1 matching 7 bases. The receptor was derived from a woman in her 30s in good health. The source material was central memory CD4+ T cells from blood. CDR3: CAWSTGIYEQYF. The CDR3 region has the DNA TGTGCCTGGTCGACAGGGATCTACGAGCAGTACTTC.